The clone carrying this T cell receptor (beta chain) has a handful of counts. Its antigen is as yet unknown. V shed 0 bases, J shed 4 bases, and the junction held 4 bases outside the gene matches. Germline CDR1 is MNHNS and CDR2 is SASEGT. This CDR3 spans 17 amino acids. The source of the sample is a study of beta chain features in type 1 diabetes. General study results and limits: Individuals with type 1 diabetes displayed fewer insertions and more deletions at VDJ junctions. Shortening of TCRB CDR3s, moderate but significant, appeared in all four CD4+ subsets of Type 1 diabetes patients.

cDNA synthesis used the whole RNA isolate, giving expressed TCRB sequences. Sequencing used immunoSEQ multiplex PCR; TCRdb keeps in-frame clones, though not all of them. Among about 240,000 clones listed, around 14% were seen once. V and J are TRBV6-1 and TRBJ2-1, with TRBD2 identical over 12 bases. The clonotype comes from a man aged 25-40 years with type 1 diabetes. The source material was naive CD4+ T cells from blood. The CDR3 coding sequence is TGTGCCAGCAGTGAAGCCTGGACTAGCGGGACTTACAATGAGCAGTTCTTC. Its translation: CASSEAWTSGTYNEQFF.